Each of the 28 T cell receptor beta chains below was sequenced from the same sample in a study of OX40 agonist ivuxolimab in advanced cancers. The data were produced by immunoSEQ multiplex PCR, yet TCRdb's version contains in-frame clones alone and is incomplete. This repertoire shows approximately 33,000 clones, about 92% found once; its top ten account for 8.5% to 9.5%. The sequenced sample was CD4+ or CD8+ T cells sorted from blood, obtained in a trial of the OX40 agonist ivuxolimab. Receptors were obtained from an adult with an advanced solid tumor such as melanoma, head and neck, liver or kidney cancer.

The chain has TRBV11-1 and TRBJ2-5; 7 bases agree with TRBD2. The germline CDR1 and CDR2 sequences are SGHAT and FQDESV (reference sequence). The CDR3 has 17 amino acids. J was trimmed by 11 bases and V by 1 base; bases with no gene match: 19. The CDR3 protein is CASSLESGRGGRGEQYF. CDR3 in DNA: TGTGCCAGCAGCTTAGAATCCGGTCGAGGCGGGAGAGGTGAGCAGTACTTC.

CDR3 sequence reads: CASSLAGAGHEAFF. For the CDR3, the DNA is TGCGCCAGCAGCTTGGCCGGGGCAGGGCATGAAGCTTTCTTT. The V call is TRBV5-1, the J call TRBJ1-1; tentatively, D is TRBD1 (5 bases). Trimming shortened V by 0 bases and J by 7 bases, and 13 bases separated the two germline ends. Germline lookup yields CDR1 SGHRS and CDR2 YFSETQ. The CDR3 consists of 14 residues.

The chain has TRBV4-3 and TRBJ2-2; a possible D gene is TRBD1 (5 bases). The CDR3 loop spans 13 amino acids. V dropped 0 bases and J dropped 10 bases, with 9 bases sitting between them. From germline, CDR1 is LGHNA and CDR2 YSLEER. The CDR3 region is CASSQEARAELFF. CDR3 nucleotides: TGCGCCAGCAGCCAAGAGGCCAGGGCGGAGCTGTTTTTT.

V gene TRBV28 combines with J gene TRBJ1-2; D gene unclear. The germline V gene has CDR1 MDHEN and CDR2 SYDVKM. The CDR3 loop spans 12 amino acids. V was trimmed by 7 bases and J by 2 bases, leaving 8 bases between them. The CDR3 here is CASTGGNYGYTF. CDR3 coding DNA: TGTGCCAGCACAGGAGGAAACTATGGCTACACCTTC.

The chain combines TRBV7-7 with TRBJ2-1; D may be TRBD2 (5 bases). Trimming pared 5 bases from V and 5 bases from J, leaving 13 bases between. The CDR3 consists of 14 residues. In germline, CDR1 is SSHAT, CDR2 FNYEAQ (reference sequence). For the CDR3, the DNA is TGTGCCAGCAGCCGAACGCCAGCGGACAATGAGCAGTTCTTC. Protein: CASSRTPADNEQFF.

The V and J genes are TRBV27 and TRBJ1-6; no clear D gene. This CDR3 is 14 amino acids long. V shed 4 bases and J shed 7 bases, with 11 bases lying between them. The germline CDR1 and CDR2 sequences are MNHEY and SMNVEV (reference sequence). CDR3 sequence reads: CASSSPGLNSPLHF. The CDR3 DNA reads TGTGCCAGCAGTTCCCCCGGCTTGAATTCACCCCTCCACTTT.

The chain links TRBV5-6 to TRBJ2-3; D call uncertain. There are 13 residues in the CDR3. Looked up from germline, CDR1 is SGHDT and CDR2 is YYEEEE. The germline V and J ends were trimmed by 0 bases and 1 base, with 3 bases remaining between them. The CDR3 DNA sequence: TGTGCCAGCAGCTTGGGTCGCACAGATACGCAGTATTTT. Residues: CASSLGRTDTQYF.

This CDR3 is CASSPRQGRTYEQYF. The CDR3 DNA sequence: TGTGCCAGCTCACCACGACAGGGGCGTACCTACGAGCAGTACTTC. The chain is built from TRBV18 and TRBJ2-7, with 8 bases aligning to TRBD1. V trimming: 1 base; J trimming: 2 bases; junction bases outside the gene matches: 4. In germline, CDR1 is KGHSH, CDR2 LQKENI. This CDR3 is 15 amino acids long.

The CDR3 here is CASRGTPGRDQPQHF. DNA for the CDR3: TGTGCCAGCCGCGGGACACCGGGCCGTGATCAGCCCCAGCATTTT. The chain is built from TRBV28 and TRBJ1-5; D is perhaps TRBD1 (6 bases). Germline CDR1 is MDHEN and CDR2 is SYDVKM. The CDR3 totals 15 residues. V gave up 8 bases and J gave up 5 bases, with 19 bases separating them.

This clone was found once. The J gene is TRBJ2-7, the V gene TRBV2; TRBD1 is a possible D gene (7 bases). V gave up 3 bases and J gave up 7 bases, with 16 bases separating them. This CDR3 has 14 amino acids. Germline-derived CDR1 and CDR2 are SNHLY and FYNNEI. The CDR3 region has the DNA TGTGCCAGCAGTGACGCCAGGGGGGCGGGGGAGCAGTACTTC. This codes for CASSDARGAGEQYF.

This chain connects TRBV7-2 to TRBJ2-3, with 8 nucleotides matching TRBD2. This CDR3 spans 17 amino acids. J gave up 1 base and V 4 bases, and 10 bases lay outside the gene matches. Looked up from germline, CDR1 is SGHTA and CDR2 is FQGNSA. CDR3 in DNA: TGTGCCAGCAGCTCAAATAGCGGGAACTTAGGCACAGATACGCAGTATTTT. Its protein product is CASSSNSGNLGTDTQYF.

V gene TRBV11-2 combines with J gene TRBJ1-4; D remains ambiguous. The CDR3 is 13 residues long. Trimming left V 5 bases short and J 5 bases short, with 9 bases between. Germline V gene lookup returns CDR1 SGHAT and CDR2 FQNNGV. This CDR3 is CASSRDPNEKLFF. The CDR3 DNA follows: TGTGCCAGCAGCCGCGACCCAAATGAAAAACTGTTTTTT.

Of note for this clone: Since no conserved phenylalanine or tryptophan closes the CDR3, a read error is the likely cause. The chain uses TRBV10-3 and TRBJ2-6; D is unresolved. V was clipped by 5 bases and J by 5 bases, with 22 bases between them. The CDR3 has 18 residues. In germline, CDR1 is ENHRY, CDR2 SYGVKD. The CDR3 sequence is CAISRTICIQSRANVLTL. CDR3 sequence (DNA): TGTGCCATCAGTAGAACCATCTGTATACAAAGTCGGGCCAACGTCCTGACTTTA.

This clone was detected once. The gene calls are TRBV30 and TRBJ2-1; 7 bases are a match to TRBD2. This CDR3 comprises 15 residues. Trimming at V came to 0 bases and at J to 8 bases, leaving 10 bases not matched to a gene. Germline lookup yields CDR1 GTSNPN and CDR2 SVGIG (reference sequence). In nucleotides, the CDR3 is TGTGCCTGGAGTGTACTCTACGTGGCGGGGGATGAGCAGTTCTTC. It specifies CAWSVLYVAGDEQFF.

The chain is built from TRBV18 and TRBJ1-1, with 7 bases identical to TRBD1. The germline gives CDR1 KGHSH, CDR2 LQKENI. The length of the CDR3 is 14 residues. V lost 0 bases and J lost 4; bases outside the gene matches: 2. CDR3 amino acids: CASSPPGQPTEAFF. The CDR3 bases are TGTGCCAGCTCACCACCGGGACAGCCCACTGAAGCTTTCTTT. The entire variable domain, with the rest obtained from reference TRBV18 and TRBJ1-1, is as follows: NAGVMQNPRHLVRRRGQEARLRCSPMKGHSHVYWYRQLPEEGLKFMVYLQKENIIDESGMPKERFSAEFPKEGPSILRIQQVVRGDSAAYFCASSPPGQPTEAFFGQGTRLTVV.

Only one count was recorded for this clone. J is TRBJ2-5 and V is TRBV15; no firm D call. Trimming took 5 bases from V and 8 from J, leaving 12 bases between them. CDR1 and CDR2 (germline): LNHNV, YYDKDF (reference sequence). The CDR3 has 12 residues. CDR3 in DNA: TGTGCCACCAGCGGCTATGTGGGCACCCAGTACTTC. This encodes CATSGYVGTQYF.

For the CDR3, the DNA is TGTGCCAGCAGCGTAGGGGGCTACCCAGATGACTACGAGCAGTACTTC. It codes for CASSVGGYPDDYEQYF. V is TRBV9 and J is TRBJ2-7, with a possible D match to TRBD1 (5 bases). The germline V gene has CDR1 SGDLS and CDR2 YYNGEE. The V gene lost 0 bases and the J gene lost 3 bases, with 16 bases spanning the gap. The CDR3 runs to 16 residues.

This clone was picked up a small number of times. This chain links TRBV20-1 with TRBJ2-5, with D maybe TRBD2 (5 bases). The CDR3 is 11 amino acids. Trimming removed 5 bases at V and 10 bases at J, with 14 bases between. The germline gives CDR1 DFQATT, CDR2 SNEGSKA (reference sequence). The CDR3 DNA is TGCAGTGCTGATCTCGGGGAAGGCCAGTACTTC. Its translation is CSADLGEGQYF.

The V call is TRBV7-2, the J call TRBJ2-3, with D possibly being TRBD2 (6 bases). This CDR3 spans 15 amino acids. Trimming stripped 1 base from V and 0 bases from J, with 8 bases between. CDR1 and CDR2 (germline): SGHTA, FQGNSA. This chain's CDR3 is CASSLGGRSTDTQYF. For the CDR3, the DNA is TGTGCCAGCAGCTTAGGTGGGAGGAGCACAGATACGCAGTATTTT.

The rearrangement links TRBV7-9 to TRBJ1-2; no definite D call. This CDR3 contains 13 residues. Germline V gene data show CDR1 as SEHNR and CDR2 as FQNEAQ (reference sequence). The V and J ends lost 10 bases and 5 bases respectively, with 17 bases between them. The CDR3 nucleotides read TGTGCCAATGCGGCGTCCGAGGAATATGGCTACACCTTC. This sequence encodes CANAASEEYGYTF. Full variable domain (outside the CDR3, taken from reference TRBV7-9 and TRBJ1-2): DTGVSQNPRHKITKRGQNVTFRCDPISEHNRLYWYRQTLGQGPEFLTYFQNEAQLEKSRLLSDRFSAERPKGSFSTLEIQRTEQGDSAMYLCANAASEEYGYTFGSGTRLTVV.

The V gene is TRBV30, the J gene TRBJ1-3; D remains ambiguous. Near its end, the DNA agrees better with TRBJ2-2, so the J call may be wrong. The CDR3 contains 13 residues. From germline, CDR1 is GTSNPN and CDR2 SVGIG (reference sequence). The CDR3 DNA is TGTGCCTGGAGTGATAAGAACACCGGGGAGCTGTTTTTT. This gives the protein CAWSDKNTGELFF.

The genes are TRBV27 and TRBJ2-7; 7 bases line up with TRBD2. Germline lookup yields CDR1 MNHEY and CDR2 SMNVEV (reference sequence). The CDR3 is made up of 17 amino acids. V was pared by 2 bases and J by 0 bases, with 10 bases of the junction left unmatched. CDR3 protein: CASSLLAASGNSYEQYF. CDR3 DNA: TGTGCCAGCAGTTTACTGGCGGCTAGCGGAAACTCCTACGAGCAGTACTTC.

V gene TRBV10-3 combines with J gene TRBJ1-4, with TRBD1 identical over 9 bases. Germline V lookup: CDR1 ENHRY, CDR2 SYGVKD. Germline trimming cut 6 bases from V and 8 bases from J; bases unmatched to any gene: 10. This CDR3 has 15 residues. Written as DNA, the CDR3 is TGTGCCATCAGGGAGCCGGGACAGGGTATCGAAAAACTGTTTTTT. Its protein product is CAIREPGQGIEKLFF.

This chain uses TRBV14 with TRBJ2-1, with 7 bases fitting TRBD2. Germline CDR1 and CDR2: SGHDN and FVKESK. V was pared by 6 bases and J by 2 bases, with 7 bases of the junction left unmatched. The CDR3 is 15 residues long. The CDR3 here is CASRPAGRTYNEQFF. The CDR3 DNA sequence: TGTGCCAGCAGACCAGCGGGAAGGACCTACAATGAGCAGTTCTTC.

The chain has TRBV19 and TRBJ2-5; D unclear. The germline gives CDR1 LNHDA, CDR2 SQIVND (reference sequence). Trimming cost V 4 bases and J 5 bases, with 11 bases left between them. The CDR3 runs to 13 residues. CDR3 nucleotides: TGTGCCAGTAGTACCGTTGCGATGGAGACCCAGTACTTC. As protein: CASSTVAMETQYF.

V gene TRBV6-5 combines with J gene TRBJ1-1; no clear D. The CDR3 covers 16 residues. Looked up from germline, CDR1 is MNHEY and CDR2 is SVGAGI. V lost 0 bases to trimming and J lost 3 bases, with 14 bases between them. CDR3 DNA sequence: TGTGCCAGCAGTTACTCGAGGCTCAGTATATACACTGAAGCTTTCTTT. Residues: CASSYSRLSIYTEAFF.

V and J are TRBV7-3 and TRBJ1-2; 9 bases are a match to TRBD1. CDR1 is SGHTA, CDR2 FQGTGA, per germline. The CDR3 loop spans 14 amino acids. Trimming at V came to 3 bases and at J to 8 bases, leaving 7 bases not matched to a gene. The DNA for the CDR3 is TGTGCCAGCAGCTTGGGACAGGGTATTGGGGGCTACACCTTC. Its protein product is CASSLGQGIGGYTF.

V is TRBV7-3 and J is TRBJ2-3, with 7 bases matching TRBD2. V lost 2 bases and J lost 5; bases outside the gene matches: 4. CDR1 SGHTA and CDR2 FQGTGA come from the germline V gene. The CDR3 has 14 amino acids. The CDR3 region has the DNA TGTGCCAGCAGCTTAGGGCAGCGGGGAGATACGCAGTATTTT. Amino acid sequence: CASSLGQRGDTQYF.